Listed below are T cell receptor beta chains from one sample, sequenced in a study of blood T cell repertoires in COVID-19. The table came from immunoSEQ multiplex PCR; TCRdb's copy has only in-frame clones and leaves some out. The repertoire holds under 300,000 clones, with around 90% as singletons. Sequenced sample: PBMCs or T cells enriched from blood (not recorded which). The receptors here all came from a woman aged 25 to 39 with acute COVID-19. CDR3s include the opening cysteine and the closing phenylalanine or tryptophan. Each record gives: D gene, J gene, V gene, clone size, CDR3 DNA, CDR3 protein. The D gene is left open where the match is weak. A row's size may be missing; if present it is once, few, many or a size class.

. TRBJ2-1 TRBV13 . TGTGCCAGCAGCTTGAACGGGGATGAGCAGTTCTTC CASSLNGDEQFF
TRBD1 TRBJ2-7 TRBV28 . TGTGCCAGCAGTTTACCGGCGGCAGGGGGATACGAGCAGTACTTC CASSLPAAGGYEQYF
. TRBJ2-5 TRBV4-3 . TGCGCCAGCAGCCAATTCTCTAGAGGTATCGGAGAGACCCAGTACTTC CASSQFSRGIGETQYF
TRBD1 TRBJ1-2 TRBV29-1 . TGCAGCGTTTGGACAGGGCCGGATGGCTACACCTTC CSVWTGPDGYTF
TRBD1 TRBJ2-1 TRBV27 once TGTGCCAGCAGTTTATCCGCCTTTTTGGACAGGGGGCTTTTCAATGAGCAGTTCTTC CASSLSAFLDRGLFNEQFF
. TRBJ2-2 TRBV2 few TGTGCCAGCAGTGACGTGGCGGGACGGTGGACCGGGGAGCTGTTTTTT CASSDVAGRWTGELFF
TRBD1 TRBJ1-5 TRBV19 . TGTGCCAGTAGTAGTATCCGGGCAGGGGGGAGCAATCAGCCCCAGCATTTT CASSSIRAGGSNQPQHF
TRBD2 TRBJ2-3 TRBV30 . TGTGCCTGGAGTTCAGCGGGAGGTTCCACAGATACGCAGTATTTT CAWSSAGGSTDTQYF
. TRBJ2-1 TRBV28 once TGTGCCAGCATCAGTTTAAGCTCGTTGGCAGGAGGGACGAATGAGCAGTTCTTC CASISLSSLAGGTNEQFF
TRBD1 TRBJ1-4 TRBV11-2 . TGTGCCAGCAGGCCACCCGGACAGGGGTCTGAAAAACTGTTTTTT CASRPPGQGSEKLFF
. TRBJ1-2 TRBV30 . TGTGCCTGGAGTCAGGGGAGCCATGGCTACACCTTC CAWSQGSHGYTF
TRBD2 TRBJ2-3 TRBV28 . TGTGCCAGCAGACCTAGCGGGAGGAATACAGATACGCAGTATTTT CASRPSGRNTDTQYF
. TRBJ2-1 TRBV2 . TGTGCCAGCAGGCCCGGGAGCGGAAGCTACAATGAGCAGTTCTTC CASRPGSGSYNEQFF
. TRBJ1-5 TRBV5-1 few TGCGCCAGCAGCTTGGACGGAGGGGGCAATCAGCCCCAGCATTTT CASSLDGGGNQPQHF
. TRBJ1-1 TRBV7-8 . TGTGCCAGCAGCTTAGGGGGCCAGAGAAACACTGAAGCTTTCTTT CASSLGGQRNTEAFF
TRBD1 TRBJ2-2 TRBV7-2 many TGTGCCAGCAGCCCAGGGGGACAGGGGGTCACCGGGGAGCTGTTTTTT CASSPGGQGVTGELFF
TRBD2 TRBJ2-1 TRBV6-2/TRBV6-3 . TGTGCCAGCAGCGTGACTAGCGGTTACAATGAGCAGTTCTTC CASSVTSGYNEQFF
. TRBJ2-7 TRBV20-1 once TGCAGTGCTAGCCAATACGAGCAGTACTTC CSASQYEQYF
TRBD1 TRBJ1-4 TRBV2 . TGTGCCAGCAGGGCAACAGGGGATAAGAATGAAAAACTGTTTTTT CASRATGDKNEKLFF
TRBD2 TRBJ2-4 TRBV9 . TGTGCCAGCAGCGTAGGACTAGCAGACATTCAGTACTTC CASSVGLADIQYF
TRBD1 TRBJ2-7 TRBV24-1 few TGTGCCACCAGTGAACCGGGACAGGGCGACGAGCAGTACTTC CATSEPGQGDEQYF
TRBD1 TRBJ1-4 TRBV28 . TGTGCCAGCCTCGCAGGGGGTGGTAATGAAAAACTGTTTTTT CASLAGGGNEKLFF
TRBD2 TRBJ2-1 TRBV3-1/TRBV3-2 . TGTGCCAGCAGCCAATTCGCGCAGCGGGGCAATGAGCAGTTCTTC CASSQFAQRGNEQFF
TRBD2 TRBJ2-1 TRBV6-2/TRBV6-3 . TGTGCCAGCAGTTACGGCCTAGCGGGAGTGAGTCAGTTCTTC CASSYGLAGVSQFF
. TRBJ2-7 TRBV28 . TGTGCCAGCAGCGGGACAACATTGGCTGGGGAGCAGTACTTC CASSGTTLAGEQYF
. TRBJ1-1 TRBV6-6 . TGTGCCAGCAGTAGAGGCCGCTGGGCTGAAGCTTTCTTT CASSRGRWAEAFF
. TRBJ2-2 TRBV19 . TGTGCCAGTAGTGACTACCCGAACACCGGGGAGCTGTTTTTT CASSDYPNTGELFF
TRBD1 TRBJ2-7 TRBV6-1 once TGTGCCAGCAGTGTCCGGGACAGGGGTTTATCCTACGAGCAGTACTTC CASSVRDRGLSYEQYF
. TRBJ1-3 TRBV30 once TGTGCCTCGATTCAGACAGCTTCCCACTCTGGAAACACCATATATTTT CASIQTASHSGNTIYF
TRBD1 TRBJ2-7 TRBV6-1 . TGTGCCAGCAGTGAAAGGGACAGGGGACTCTTC CASSERDRGLF
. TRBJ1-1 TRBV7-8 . TGTGCCAGCAGCTTACGAGCAGGGTACATGAACACTGAAGCTTTCTTT CASSLRAGYMNTEAFF
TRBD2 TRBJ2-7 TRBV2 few TGTGCCGGGGGGTTAGCGGGGGAGACCGTTCGTTACGAGCAGTACTTC CAGGLAGETVRYEQYF
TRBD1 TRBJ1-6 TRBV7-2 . TGTGCCAGCAGCTTAAGAATCCTCGGGACAGCTAATAATTCACCCCTCCACTTT CASSLRILGTANNSPLHF